The 9 T cell receptor beta chains below come from one sample, sequenced in a study of T cell changes during pregnancy in multiple sclerosis. Sequenced by immunoSEQ multiplex PCR; TCRdb stores in-frame clones only, minus some. The repertoire has over 50,000 clones, approximately 90% of them found once; the top ten carry 0.89%. This material consisted of peripheral blood, taken in the first trimester of pregnancy. The receptors here all came from a female donor in good health, enrolled as a control in a pregnancy study.

This chain connects TRBV7-9 to TRBJ1-4; 9 nucleotides agree with TRBD1. Losses at the gene ends were 5 bases for V and 4 bases for J; bases not matched to a gene: 17. This CDR3 region has 19 residues. Germline lookup yields CDR1 SEHNR and CDR2 FQNEAQ (reference sequence). The CDR3 nucleotides read TGTGCCAGCAGCCCCCGGGTGTGGACAGGGGTCCTTATTAATGAAAAACTGTTTTTT. Its translation is CASSPRVWTGVLINEKLFF.

V is TRBV6-5 and J is TRBJ1-5; the D is unclear. The CDR3 is 15 residues long. The V and J ends lost 4 bases and 0 bases respectively, with 10 bases between them. Germline values: CDR1 MNHEY, CDR2 SVGAGI. Here the CDR3 reads CASSSRQVSNQPQHF. The DNA for the CDR3 is TGTGCCAGCAGTTCCAGGCAGGTTAGCAATCAGCCCCAGCATTTT.

The chain joins TRBV29-1 to TRBJ2-7, with D possibly being TRBD2 (6 bases). The V gene's germline CDR1 is SQVTM and CDR2 ANQGSEA. The CDR3 totals 13 residues. The V end was cut by 6 bases, the J end by 5 bases, with 17 bases between. The CDR3 loop is CSVIRDSSHEQYF. The CDR3 DNA follows: TGCAGCGTGATCCGGGACTCAAGCCACGAGCAGTACTTC.

This chain links TRBV29-1 with TRBJ2-3; unclear D gene. Germline V gene sequence: CDR1 SQVTM, CDR2 ANQGSEA. This CDR3 spans 12 amino acids. V was cut by 6 bases and J by 0 bases, with 7 bases left in between. CDR3 sequence reads: CSVRSSTDTQYF. CDR3 DNA sequence: TGCAGCGTCAGAAGTAGCACAGATACGCAGTATTTT.

The chain recombines TRBV30 with TRBJ1-1, with D maybe TRBD1 (5 bases). Trimming cost V 0 bases and J 4 bases, with 18 bases left between them. This CDR3 has 16 amino acids. The germline V gene encodes CDR1 GTSNPN and CDR2 SVGIG (reference sequence). CDR3 sequence: CAWSVPFRQRFTEAFF. The CDR3 DNA reads TGTGCCTGGAGTGTACCATTTCGACAGAGATTCACTGAAGCTTTCTTT.

The chain employs TRBV7-2 and TRBJ2-3, with 9 bases that match TRBD1. CDR1 is SGHTA, CDR2 FQGNSA, per germline. V lost 5 bases to trimming and J lost 6 bases; unmatched junction nucleotides: 6. CDR3 size: 14 residues. CDR3 amino acids: CASSPNRGRDTQYF. DNA of the CDR3: TGTGCCAGCAGCCCAAACAGGGGGCGGGATACGCAGTATTTT.

The V gene is TRBV27, the J gene TRBJ1-1; D ambiguous. Trimming stripped 6 bases from V and 8 bases from J, with 10 bases between. This CDR3 has 11 residues. CDR1 is MNHEY, CDR2 SMNVEV, per germline (reference sequence). The CDR3 spells CASRTSKEAFF. CDR3 DNA sequence: TGTGCCAGCAGGACAAGTAAGGAAGCTTTCTTT.

This rearrangement joins TRBV27 to TRBJ2-1; 10 bases fit TRBD2. CDR3 length: 16 residues. The junction had 13 bases not matched to a gene; V was cut back by 6 bases and J by 8 bases. Looked up from germline, CDR1 is MNHEY and CDR2 is SMNVEV (reference sequence). CDR3 loop: CASRVQSGGAADEQFF. The CDR3 DNA reads TGTGCCAGCAGGGTTCAGAGCGGGGGGGCTGCGGATGAGCAGTTCTTC.

This rearrangement joins TRBV5-4 to TRBJ1-1; no definite D call. The CDR3 is 16 amino acids. Germline CDR1 is SGHNT and CDR2 is YYREEE (reference sequence). Trimming removed 1 base from V and 1 base from J, with 14 bases in between. For the CDR3, the DNA is TGTGCCAGCAGCTTGTACGGCTTAGGGAGGAACACTGAAGCTTTCTTT. Translation gives CASSLYGLGRNTEAFF.